This TCR beta chain was identified during a study of T-cell memory formation after mild COVID-19. The table lists this clonotype with many counts. Its antigen is not identified. The germline V gene encodes CDR1 LGHDT and CDR2 YNNKEL (reference sequence). The CDR3 runs to 18 residues. V lost 1 base and J lost 5; bases outside the gene matches: 14. Whole-study results and caveats: CD4/CD8 balance characterized clones contracting day 15 to 85, and CD4+ skew characterized later expanders. Memory cells collected pre-infection included some clones that later responded, suggesting cross-reactive memory joined. Mostly located in CM and EM were contracting CD4+ clones, with contracting CD8+ clones located in EMRA.

Using constant-segment primers, 5'RACE produced TCR alpha and TCR beta cDNA libraries carrying sample barcodes and UMIs. In TCRdb, the 5' RACE reads were re-called with MiXCR into one record per CDR3 protein. The sample yields about 150,000 distinct CDR3 sequences, about 14% seen once. The sequence was collected from an adult woman who had mild COVID-19 (a few samples of this study predate the infection). Cell type and time point are not known. V gene TRBV3-1 combines with J gene TRBJ2-4; TRBD2 aligns across 7 bases. What was sequenced was PBMCs or a T cell subset sorted from them (not recorded which). The CDR3 spells CASSQGTRAPRGENIQYF. The CDR3 nucleotides read TGTGCCAGCAGCCAAGGGACCCGAGCGCCCCGGGGGGAAAACATTCAGTACTTC.